Below are 10 T cell receptor beta chains sequenced from a single sample in a study of cytomegalovirus exposure and HLA in healthy donors. Profiled with immunoSEQ multiplex PCR; TCRdb holds only in-frame clones, not every one. The sample consists of more than 100,000 clones, around nine tenths of them appearing once. Sequencing used PBMCs. The receptors were gathered from a woman between 18 and 29 years old in good health and CMV-seropositive.

This chain connects TRBV19 to TRBJ1-1; perhaps TRBD1 as D (5 bases). From germline, CDR1 is LNHDA and CDR2 SQIVND (reference sequence). The CDR3 has 12 amino acids. The V end lost 3 bases, the J end lost 8 bases, and 10 bases lay between the germline ends. CDR3 loop: CASSMGGDEAFF. The DNA of the CDR3 is TGTGCCAGTAGTATGGGGGGGGACGAAGCTTTCTTT.

A few counts support this clone. This sequence joins TRBV30 and TRBJ2-7; 9 bases line up with TRBD1. Unmatched junction bases numbered 15, after V lost 5 bases and J lost 4 bases. The germline V gene has CDR1 GTSNPN and CDR2 SVGIG (reference sequence). This CDR3 region has 16 residues. The CDR3 DNA reads TGTGCCTGGGCCCGATCCGGGACAGGGTTTGTGTACGAGCAGTACTTC. Amino acid sequence: CAWARSGTGFVYEQYF.

The J gene is TRBJ1-4, the V gene TRBV28; the D is unclear. V lost 7 bases and J 4 bases, leaving 16 bases between the germline ends. The CDR3 is made up of 15 amino acids. Per germline, CDR1 MDHEN and CDR2 SYDVKM. CDR3 nucleotide sequence: TGTGCCAGCACCACTAGGACCGGCCTTAATGAAAAACTGTTTTTT. This sequence encodes CASTTRTGLNEKLFF.

The chain employs TRBV5-6 and TRBJ2-5; TRBD1 is a possible D gene (6 bases). Trimming removed 4 bases at V and 7 bases at J, with 14 bases between. The length of the CDR3 is 13 residues. The germline CDR1 and CDR2 sequences are SGHDT and YYEEEE. CDR3 region: CASSLNRVGTQYF. CDR3 bases: TGTGCCAGCAGCCTTAACAGGGTGGGGACCCAGTACTTC.

The chain is built from TRBV30 and TRBJ2-1; TRBD2 aligns across 7 bases. Germline V gene lookup returns CDR1 GTSNPN and CDR2 SVGIG (reference sequence). V gave up 5 bases and J gave up 0 bases; unmatched junction bases: 4. CDR3 size: 14 residues. CDR3: CAWVSGGSYNEQFF. The CDR3 DNA follows: TGTGCCTGGGTCTCGGGAGGCTCCTACAATGAGCAGTTCTTC.

The chain employs TRBV18 and TRBJ2-7; TRBD1 agrees at 9 bases. Germline V gene data show CDR1 as KGHSH and CDR2 as LQKENI. V was pared by 2 bases and J by 6 bases, with 2 bases of the junction left unmatched. The CDR3 consists of 13 residues. Here the CDR3 DNA reads TGTGCCAGCTCACCAGGGACAGGGCGCGAGCAGTACTTC. Translating gives CASSPGTGREQYF.

The rearrangement joins TRBV29-1 to TRBJ2-5; 12 bases align to TRBD2. Germline values: CDR1 SQVTM, CDR2 ANQGSEA. The CDR3 totals 15 residues. V gave up 5 bases and J gave up 3 bases; unmatched junction bases: 7. The CDR3 loop is CSVSGLAGREETQYF. The DNA for the CDR3 is TGCAGCGTTTCCGGACTAGCGGGGAGGGAAGAGACCCAGTACTTC.

This clone has just one count. The rearrangement uses TRBV27 and TRBJ2-3; TRBD2 might be the D (7 bases). Germline loops: CDR1 MNHEY, CDR2 SMNVEV (reference sequence). Trimming cost V 5 bases and J 2 bases, with 14 bases left between them. This CDR3 has 15 residues. The CDR3 DNA reads as TGTGCCAGCAGTAGGTGGGCGGGGGCCACAGATACGCAGTATTTT. Translation gives CASSRWAGATDTQYF.

The chain couples TRBV7-9 to TRBJ1-5; 8 nucleotides align to TRBD1. V was pared by 5 bases and J by 7 bases, with 7 bases of the junction left unmatched. The CDR3 has 14 amino acids. Germline V gene sequence: CDR1 SEHNR, CDR2 FQNEAQ (reference sequence). CDR3 DNA: TGTGCCAGCAGCCTACAGGGGGATGAACAGCCCCAGCATTTT. Translating gives CASSLQGDEQPQHF.

V gene TRBV30 combines with J gene TRBJ1-3; perhaps TRBD1 as D (6 bases). CDR3 length: 20 amino acids. In germline, CDR1 is GTSNPN, CDR2 SVGIG (reference sequence). Trimming left V 3 bases short and J 1 base short, with 28 bases between. In DNA, the CDR3 is TGTGCCTGGAGCGGCCAAAGCAGGGGCCCGCTATCCAAGTCTGGAAACACCATATATTTT. This gives the protein CAWSGQSRGPLSKSGNTIYF.